This TCR beta chain was captured in a study of identical twins. Study-wide points: Out-of-frame alpha sequences shared between twins exhibited an excess of low generation probability. Monozygotic twins shared more out-of-frame TCR alpha than recombination models predicted. The same donors were not followed; conclusions instead depended on cross-sectional statistical analysis.

A single record per CDR3 protein comes from TCRdb applying MiXCR to the 5' RACE reads. This sample has about 1.7 million distinct CDR3 sequences; about 31% occur once, and the top ten carry around 0.25%. Trimming pared 1 base from V and 8 bases from J, leaving 15 bases between. Germline V lookup: CDR1 SGHDN, CDR2 FVKESK. CDR3 size: 16 residues. This clonotype has just a few counts. Its target is unknown. J is TRBJ1-6 and V is TRBV14; D might be TRBD1 (6 bases). The sequencing sample was made of cord blood. This clonotype was obtained from a newborn girl in good health. CDR3 loop: CASSQAGGGLYSPLHF. DNA for the CDR3: TGTGCCAGCAGCCAAGCCGGGGGGGGCCTGTATTCACCCCTCCACTTT.